The T cell receptor beta chain under discussion was sequenced for a study of T cells after somatic rescue of genetic block. Libraries were prepared by immunoSEQ multiplex PCR; TCRdb keeps only in-frame clonotypes and omits some of them. This sample yields roughly 55,000 clones, of which about 96% are seen a single time; 0.075% to 0.1% belongs to the top ten. Germline V gene lookup returns CDR1 LGHNA and CDR2 YNFKEQ. This CDR3 spans 16 amino acids. V was pared by 0 bases and J by 6 bases, with 14 bases between. Sequencing input: peripheral blood mononuclear cells (PBMCs). The V gene is TRBV4-2, the J gene TRBJ2-2; a possible D gene is TRBD2 (6 bases). This receptor was taken from a child less than two years old. DNA of the CDR3: TGTGCCAGCAGCCAAGATTGGCTAGCGATCGCCGGGGAGCTGTTTTTT. It translates to CASSQDWLAIAGELFF.